The 11 T cell receptor beta chains below come from one sample, sequenced in a study of blood T cells in healthy people across ages. Combining a sample-barcoded 5' primer with a J-beta primer mix, a second PCR ran for about 7 to 11 cycles. TCRdb re-derived calls from the 5' RACE reads in MiXCR, one entry per CDR3 protein. The sample contains under 700,000 distinct CDR3 sequences, 20% to 30% of which appear only once. These same data were also listed under a study on T cells of mothers and their children.

The specimen was blood. The receptors come from a boy aged 5-17 years in good health.

The rearrangement links TRBV2 to TRBJ2-7, with TRBD2 as a possible D gene (5 bases). Germline assignment: CDR1 SNHLY and CDR2 FYNNEI. The CDR3 totals 14 residues. V dropped 4 bases and J dropped 1 base, with 11 bases sitting between them. The CDR3 coding sequence is TGTGCCAGCAGTGGACCCGTAGCGTCCTACGAGCAGTACTTC. Translated: CASSGPVASYEQYF.

In its sample, this clonotype was seen a few times. The gene calls are TRBV7-6 and TRBJ1-2, with 8 bases aligning to TRBD1. CDR1 and CDR2 from the germline V gene are SGHVS and FNYEAQ. The ends lost 3 bases at V and 6 bases at J; junction bases unmatched: 12. This CDR3 region has 16 residues. CDR3 bases: TGTGCCAGCAGCTTTTCCCGACAGGGGCCATTAAATGGCTACACCTTC. The encoded protein is CASSFSRQGPLNGYTF.

This clonotype turned up a few times. The V and J genes are TRBV4-3 and TRBJ2-2; 13 bases fit TRBD2. J gave up 5 bases and V 4 bases, and 4 bases lay outside the gene matches. This CDR3 has 16 residues. Looked up from germline, CDR1 is LGHNA and CDR2 is YSLEER. The chain's CDR3 is CASSPRTSGGTGELFF. For the CDR3, the DNA is TGCGCCAGCAGCCCTAGGACTAGCGGGGGAACCGGGGAGCTGTTTTTT.

The V call is TRBV7-2, the J call TRBJ2-4, with D perhaps matching TRBD2 (6 bases). With 1 base removed from V and 0 bases from J, the gap between germline ends came to 13 bases. Looked up from germline, CDR1 is SGHTA and CDR2 is FQGNSA. This CDR3 region has 17 residues. The CDR3 loop is CASSLVASERAKNIQYF. The CDR3 region has the DNA TGTGCCAGCAGCTTAGTGGCTAGCGAAAGAGCCAAAAACATTCAGTACTTC.

This chain uses TRBV2 with TRBJ1-5; 7 nucleotides align to TRBD1. The CDR3 consists of 16 residues. Trimming took 5 bases from V and 2 from J; bases not matched to a gene: 9. CDR1 SNHLY and CDR2 FYNNEI come from the germline V gene. CDR3 residues: CASSCTITGGNQPQHF. The CDR3 nucleotides are TGTGCCAGCAGTTGCACTATAACAGGGGGCAATCAGCCCCAGCATTTT.

The rearrangement joins TRBV19 to TRBJ2-1, with 7 bases lining up with TRBD2. With V trimmed by 3 bases and J by 7 bases, 0 bases remained unmatched. CDR1 and CDR2 from the germline V gene are LNHDA and SQIVND (reference sequence). This CDR3 is 12 amino acids long. CDR3 bases: TGTGCCAGTAGTATGGGACTAAATGAGCAGTTCTTC. Translation: CASSMGLNEQFF. The full variable domain, with the rest looked up from reference TRBV19 and TRBJ2-1, is DGGITQSPKYLFRKEGQNVTLSCEQNLNHDAMYWYRQDPGQGLRLIYYSQIVNDFQKGDIAEGYSVSREKKESFPLTVTSAQKNPTAFYLCASSMGLNEQFFGPGTRLTVL.

The chain carries TRBV9 and TRBJ2-6; no reliable D call. Deletions cut 0 bases from V and 0 bases from J, with 7 bases between. Germline CDR1 and CDR2: SGDLS and YYNGEE. The CDR3 runs to 16 residues. The DNA of the CDR3 is TGTGCCAGCAGCGTAGCGGTACGCTCTGGGGCCAACGTCCTGACTTTC. Translating it yields CASSVAVRSGANVLTF.

The gene calls are TRBV6-4 and TRBJ2-1; TRBD1 agrees at 9 bases. Germline loops: CDR1 MRHNA, CDR2 SNTAGT. V shed 5 bases and J 7 bases; nucleotides not matched to a gene: 9. The CDR3 has 15 residues. The CDR3 bases are TGTGCCAGCAGTCAGGACGGGACAGGGAGTAATGAGCAGTTCTTC. Its translation is CASSQDGTGSNEQFF.

In this sample, this clonotype turned up a few times. The rearrangement joins TRBV7-3 to TRBJ2-6; 9 bases map to TRBD1. CDR3 length: 17 amino acids. CDR1 and CDR2 from the germline V gene are SGHTA and FQGTGA. The V segment lost 2 bases and the J segment 3 bases; nucleotides outside the gene matches: 5. The CDR3 nucleotides are TGTGCCAGCAGCTTAGGGACAGGGTTGCTTGGGGCCAACGTCCTGACTTTC. Translated, it gives CASSLGTGLLGANVLTF.

The gene calls are TRBV15 and TRBJ2-3; 10 bases fit TRBD2. Unmatched junction bases numbered 4, after V lost 0 bases and J lost 4 bases. This CDR3 has 16 amino acids. Germline CDR1 LNHNV, CDR2 YYDKDF (reference sequence). The DNA for the CDR3 is TGTGCCACCAGCAGAGATAGAGCGGGGGGGCCAGATACGCAGTATTTT. This translates into CATSRDRAGGPDTQYF.

A remark on this clonotype: A read error may account for a junction end that differs from germline. The rearrangement uses TRBV29-1 and TRBJ2-7; perhaps TRBD2 as D (6 bases). The CDR3 has 13 residues. CDR1 and CDR2 from the germline V gene are SQVTM and ANQGSEA. CDR3 sequence: CSVEGRGPYKQYF. The CDR3 DNA reads TGCAGCGTTGAAGGGCGGGGCCCCTACAAGCAGTACTTC.